Below are 10 T cell receptor beta chains sequenced from a single sample in a study of blood T cell repertoires in COVID-19. Profiling relied on immunoSEQ multiplex PCR, and the TCRdb table lists in-frame clones only, not all of them. The sample shows about 430,000 clones, roughly 90% of them seen only once. Specimen: PBMCs or T cells enriched from blood (not recorded which). The origin of the receptors is a woman in her 30s with acute COVID-19.

In its sample, this clone was seen once. The chain combines TRBV19 with TRBJ2-1; D is uncertain. The CDR3 has 13 residues. CDR1 LNHDA and CDR2 SQIVND come from the germline V gene (reference sequence). V was clipped by 3 bases and J by 4 bases, with 7 bases between them. This chain's CDR3 is CASSIDSYNEQFF. For the CDR3, the DNA is TGTGCCAGTAGTATTGACTCGTACAATGAGCAGTTCTTC.

The chain carries TRBV2 and TRBJ1-6; TRBD1 matches 9 bases. The V gene end was trimmed by 4 bases and the J gene end by 8 bases; junction bases not matched to a gene: 12. Per germline, CDR1 SNHLY and CDR2 FYNNEI. The CDR3 extends over 17 amino acids. CDR3: CASSATAGTGTDSPLHF. The CDR3 nucleotides read TGTGCCAGCAGTGCAACGGCCGGGACAGGGACGGATTCACCCCTCCACTTT.

This clone was observed a single time. The chain couples TRBV7-9 to TRBJ1-2; D perhaps matches TRBD1 (5 bases). Trimming took 2 bases from V and 4 from J, leaving 8 bases between them. CDR1 and CDR2 from the germline V gene are SEHNR and FQNEAQ (reference sequence). This CDR3 has 13 amino acids. CDR3 DNA: TGTGCCAGCAGCTTAACGGGGGGCTATGGCTACACCTTC. Amino acids: CASSLTGGYGYTF.

The chain couples TRBV28 to TRBJ1-2; no firm D call. Germline CDR1 MDHEN, CDR2 SYDVKM. The CDR3 is 13 amino acids. V was trimmed by 3 bases and J by 3 bases, leaving 8 bases between them. CDR3 in amino acids: CASSLGRYYGYTF. The CDR3 nucleotides read TGTGCCAGCAGTTTGGGCAGATACTATGGCTACACCTTC.

The chain has TRBV5-1 and TRBJ1-4; maybe TRBD1 (5 bases). Looked up from germline, CDR1 is SGHRS and CDR2 is YFSETQ. V was pared by 0 bases and J by 8 bases, with 11 bases between. The CDR3 is 14 residues long. The chain's CDR3 is CASSLGAGREKLFF. The DNA for the CDR3 is TGCGCCAGCAGCTTGGGGGCAGGGCGAGAAAAACTGTTTTTT.

J is TRBJ1-2 and V is TRBV2, with no clear D. CDR1 is SNHLY and CDR2 is FYNNEI in the germline V gene. The ends were cut back, 8 bases at V and 0 bases at J, with 7 bases in the middle. CDR3 length: 12 residues. In nucleotides, the CDR3 is TGTGCCAGCTCAGAATCTAACTATGGCTACACCTTC. As protein: CASSESNYGYTF. Combining the CDR3 with reference TRBV2 and TRBJ1-2 gives the whole variable domain EPEVTQTPSHQVTQMGQEVILRCVPISNHLYFYWYRQILGQKVEFLVSFYNNEISEKSEIFDDQFSVERPDGSNFTLKIRSTKLEDSAMYFCASSESNYGYTFGSGTRLTVV.

V is TRBV9 and J is TRBJ1-4; 9 bases are a match to TRBD1. After removal of 1 base from V and 5 bases from J, the junction contained 3 bases not matched to a gene. This CDR3 spans 15 amino acids. Germline lookup yields CDR1 SGDLS and CDR2 YYNGEE. The CDR3 DNA reads TGTGCCAGCAGCGTATTGGGACAGGGCAATGAAAAACTGTTTTTT. Translated: CASSVLGQGNEKLFF.

The genes are TRBV11-1 and TRBJ1-1, with D perhaps matching TRBD1 (5 bases). V was trimmed by 7 bases and J by 5 bases, leaving 20 bases between them. Germline loops: CDR1 SGHAT, CDR2 FQDESV (reference sequence). This CDR3 is built from 15 residues. CDR3 sequence (DNA): TGTGCCAGCACGCCGGGGGAGGGGCCGGGTACTGAAGCTTTCTTT. Protein sequence: CASTPGEGPGTEAFF.

This sequence joins TRBV7-9 and TRBJ2-2; 8 bases line up with TRBD1. The CDR3 has 16 amino acids. The V gene end was trimmed by 4 bases and the J gene end by 6 bases; junction bases not matched to a gene: 10. Per the germline V gene, CDR1 is SEHNR and CDR2 is FQNEAQ (reference sequence). This CDR3 is CASSYRDRSPPGELFF. The CDR3 DNA reads as TGTGCCAGCAGCTATCGGGACAGGTCTCCTCCCGGGGAGCTGTTTTTT.

The rearrangement links TRBV7-9 to TRBJ2-7, with 7 positions matching TRBD1. Losses at the gene ends were 5 bases for V and 1 base for J; bases not matched to a gene: 11. The CDR3 runs 16 residues. CDR1 SEHNR and CDR2 FQNEAQ come from the germline V gene (reference sequence). The CDR3: CASSPELNRGSYEQYF. CDR3 sequence (DNA): TGTGCCAGCAGCCCAGAGCTAAACAGGGGATCCTACGAGCAGTACTTC.